The 6 T cell receptor beta chains below were found in one sample sequenced in a study of shared clonotypes between healthy human individuals (dated by TCRdb to about 2020). Libraries were prepared through the immunoSEQ multiplex PCR assay. Sourced from immuneACCESS, this table was stored by TCRdb with only in-frame sequences that have V and J called. A share of the clones is absent; for the studies checked, an unresolved V gene accounts for under half, and the remainder has no known explanation. Present in this sample are roughly 2,000,000 clones, about 94% of which were seen just once. Of the sample, 1% to 1.5% is held by the ten largest clones. CD8 naive samples consisted of CD45RO-negative cells that were positively selected for CCR7, yielding a CD45RA+CCR7+ population without TemRA cells. Source material: naive CD8+ T cells sorted from blood. What this sample's cell subset or site label stands for: CD45RA+CCR7+. Receptors originate from a man between 18 and 29 years old in good health.

This chain joins TRBV7-2 and TRBJ1-3; D not certain. CDR3 length: 17 residues. Trimming cost V 8 bases and J 0 bases, with 20 bases left between them. The germline gives CDR1 SGHTA, CDR2 FQGNSA. The CDR3 DNA sequence: TGTGCCAGCCGCCTCTCAAGGCGATCAGTCTCTGGAAACACCATATATTTT. This gives the protein CASRLSRRSVSGNTIYF.

Here the CDR3 DNA reads TGCGCCAGCAGCCAAGTTCTCGCGGACAGGGCCCGCCAAGAGACCCAGTACTTC. Translation: CASSQVLADRARQETQYF. This chain uses TRBV4-3 with TRBJ2-5; 8 bases line up with TRBD1. This CDR3 is built from 18 residues. The V and J ends lost 1 base and 1 base, in that order; junction bases with no gene match: 11. Germline lookup yields CDR1 LGHNA and CDR2 YSLEER.

The chain employs TRBV6-5 and TRBJ2-1; 7 bases are shared with TRBD2. Germline V gene data show CDR1 as MNHEY and CDR2 as SVGAGI. The CDR3 spans 15 residues. The junction had 9 bases not matched to a gene; V was cut back by 2 bases and J by 8 bases. In DNA, the CDR3 is TGTGCCAGCAGTTACACAACTAGCGCTTTTGATGAGCAGTTCTTC. It codes for CASSYTTSAFDEQFF.

CDR3: CASSEDREDQPQHF. In DNA form, the CDR3 reads TGTGCCAGCAGCGAGGACAGGGAGGACCAGCCCCAGCATTTT. This rearrangement joins TRBV7-6 to TRBJ1-5; 8 nucleotides match TRBD1. Germline trimming cut 5 bases from V and 7 bases from J; bases unmatched to any gene: 7. The CDR3 contains 14 residues. Germline V gene sequence: CDR1 SGHVS, CDR2 FNYEAQ.

The J gene is TRBJ2-7, the V gene TRBV7-2; 8 positions match TRBD2. The CDR3 has 15 amino acids. The J segment lost 4 bases and the V segment lost 2 bases, leaving 7 bases of the junction unmatched. CDR1 SGHTA and CDR2 FQGNSA come from the germline V gene. CDR3 sequence: CASSLLAGTVYEQYF. Here the CDR3 DNA reads TGTGCCAGCAGCTTATTAGCGGGAACTGTTTACGAGCAGTACTTC.

The CDR3 is CASSPRAQRPYRESGNTIYF. The CDR3 DNA reads as TGCGCCAGCAGCCCTCGAGCACAGCGGCCGTACAGGGAGTCTGGAAACACCATATATTTT. The rearrangement uses TRBV4-1 and TRBJ1-3, with D possibly TRBD1 on 6 matching bases. The CDR3 consists of 20 residues. Trimming shortened V by 4 bases and J by 1 base, and 26 bases separated the two germline ends. CDR1 and CDR2 from the germline V gene are MGHRA and YSYEKL.